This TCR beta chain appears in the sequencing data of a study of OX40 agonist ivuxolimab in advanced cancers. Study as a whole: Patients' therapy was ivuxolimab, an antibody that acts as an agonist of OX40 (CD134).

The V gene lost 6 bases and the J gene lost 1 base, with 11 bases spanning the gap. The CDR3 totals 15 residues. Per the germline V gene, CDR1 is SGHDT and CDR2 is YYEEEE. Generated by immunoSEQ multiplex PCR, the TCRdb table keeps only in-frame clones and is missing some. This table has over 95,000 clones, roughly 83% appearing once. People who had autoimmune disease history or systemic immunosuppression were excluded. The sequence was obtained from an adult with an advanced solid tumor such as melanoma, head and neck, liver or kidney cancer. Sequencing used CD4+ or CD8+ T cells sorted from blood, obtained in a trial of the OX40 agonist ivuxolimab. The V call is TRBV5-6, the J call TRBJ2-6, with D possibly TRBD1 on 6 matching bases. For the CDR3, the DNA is TGTGCCAGCACCGAACAGGGTTCTGGGGCCAACGTCCTGACTTTC. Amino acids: CASTEQGSGANVLTF. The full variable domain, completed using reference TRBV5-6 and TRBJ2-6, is DAGVTQSPTHLIKTRGQQVTLRCSPKSGHDTVSWYQQALGQGPQFIFQYYEEEERQRGNFPDRFSGHQFPNYSSELNVNALLLGDSALYLCASTEQGSGANVLTFGAGSRLTVL.